One sample yielded the 30 T cell receptor beta chains listed below, sequenced in a study of CD8 T cells in Susac syndrome. Random hexamers were used to reverse transcribe about 0.5 to 1 ug of RNA. Using its own MiXCR run on the immunoSEQ multiplex PCR reads, TCRdb lists one record per CDR3 protein. The sample has about 66,000 distinct CDR3 sequences, 90% to 95% seen once. Sequenced material: CD8+ T cells from PBMCs. Every receptor here comes from a human donor with multiple sclerosis.

The chain combines TRBV5-6 with TRBJ2-3, with 7 bases lining up with TRBD2. Germline lookup yields CDR1 SGHDT and CDR2 YYEEEE. V trimming: 1 base; J trimming: 4 bases; junction bases outside the gene matches: 9. The CDR3 is 16 residues long. The CDR3 DNA is TGTGCCAGCAGCTTGCCTGCTAGCGGCGGCCCAGATACGCAGTATTTT. This gives the protein CASSLPASGGPDTQYF.

Here the CDR3 reads CASRSPFGEQFF. The CDR3 DNA sequence: TGTGCCAGCAGGAGCCCGTTCGGTGAGCAGTTCTTC. The rearrangement uses TRBV6-4 and TRBJ2-1; D is unclear. Trimming took off 6 bases at V and 9 bases at J, with 12 bases between the two ends. Germline-derived CDR1 and CDR2 are MRHNA and SNTAGT. This CDR3 has 12 amino acids.

The DNA of the CDR3 is TGTGCCACCAGTGACCTAGCGGGAGACAATGAGCAGTTCTTC. This encodes CATSDLAGDNEQFF. The J gene is TRBJ2-1, the V gene TRBV24-1, with TRBD2 matching 10 bases. Germline assignment: CDR1 KGHDR and CDR2 SFDVKD. Trimming took 4 bases from V and 5 from J; bases not matched to a gene: 1. The CDR3 covers 14 residues.

In the case of this clonotype: A read error may produce the germline difference seen at one junction end. The chain couples TRBV20-1 to TRBJ2-1; 11 positions match TRBD2. This CDR3 has 16 residues. Germline V gene sequence: CDR1 DFQATT, CDR2 SNEGSKA (reference sequence). CDR3 loop: CSARRGLAEGYNERFF. DNA for the CDR3: TGCAGTGCTAGGCGGGGACTAGCGGAGGGGTACAATGAGCGGTTCTTC.

This chain connects TRBV27 to TRBJ1-5, with TRBD1 as a possible D gene (6 bases). With 4 bases removed from V and 2 bases from J, the gap between germline ends came to 12 bases. This CDR3 contains 15 residues. CDR1 and CDR2 (germline): MNHEY, SMNVEV (reference sequence). CDR3 region: CASSSNRVGNQPQHF. CDR3 nucleotides: TGTGCCAGCAGTTCCAACAGGGTTGGCAATCAGCCCCAGCATTTT.

This chain joins TRBV27 and TRBJ2-7; D is possibly TRBD2 (6 bases). CDR3 size: 14 residues. V lost 6 bases to trimming and J lost 2 bases, with 14 bases between them. Germline CDR1 reads MNHEY; CDR2 reads SMNVEV (reference sequence). CDR3 in DNA: TGTGCCAGCAGCCCTTATAGCGGAACCTACGAGCAGTACTTC. Residues: CASSPYSGTYEQYF.

V and J are TRBV27 and TRBJ2-7; D gene ambiguous. Germline values: CDR1 MNHEY, CDR2 SMNVEV (reference sequence). The V end was cut by 9 bases, the J end by 0 bases, with 9 bases between. This CDR3 comprises 12 residues. The CDR3 nucleotides are TGTGCCAGTCAGGCCAACTCCTACGAGCAGTACTTC. It codes for CASQANSYEQYF.

V usage is TRBV20-1 and J usage is TRBJ1-1, with D maybe TRBD1 (6 bases). This CDR3 has 14 amino acids. CDR1 and CDR2 (germline): DFQATT, SNEGSKA (reference sequence). V was trimmed by 8 bases and J by 4 bases, leaving 20 bases between them. The CDR3 nucleotides are TGCAGTACCTATAAACAGGGTGGCGTCACTGAAGCTTTCTTT. Translated, it gives CSTYKQGGVTEAFF.

The rearrangement links TRBV19 to TRBJ2-1; 7 bases line up with TRBD2. The J segment lost 9 bases and the V segment lost 11 bases, leaving 7 bases of the junction unmatched. This CDR3 is built from 11 residues. The germline gives CDR1 LNHDA, CDR2 SQIVND (reference sequence). The CDR3 loop reads CADRGEGEQFF. CDR3 DNA sequence: TGTGCCGACCGGGGGGAAGGTGAGCAGTTCTTC.

The gene calls are TRBV29-1 and TRBJ1-2, with a possible D match to TRBD1 (6 bases). Trimming removed 0 bases from V and 2 bases from J, with 22 bases in between. The CDR3 is 18 residues long. The germline CDR1 and CDR2 sequences are SQVTM and ANQGSEA. The CDR3, as DNA: TGCAGCGTTGAAGATTGGAACTGGGCAGGGGACTCGAACTATGGCTACACCTTC. Translated, it gives CSVEDWNWAGDSNYGYTF.

The chain combines TRBV20-1 with TRBJ2-7; D possibly corresponds to TRBD1 (5 bases). Trimming shortened V by 5 bases and J by 3 bases, and 11 bases separated the two germline ends. The germline V gene encodes CDR1 DFQATT and CDR2 SNEGSKA (reference sequence). The CDR3 has 12 amino acids. CDR3 protein: CSAERQGYEQYF. The CDR3 DNA reads TGCAGTGCTGAGAGGCAGGGCTACGAGCAGTACTTC.

The chain uses TRBV27 and TRBJ1-5; D gene ambiguous. This CDR3 has 13 residues. The ends were cut back, 1 base at V and 3 bases at J, with 4 bases in the middle. Germline values: CDR1 MNHEY, CDR2 SMNVEV (reference sequence). The CDR3 sequence is CASSLWVNQPQHF. Here the CDR3 DNA reads TGTGCCAGCAGTTTATGGGTCAATCAGCCCCAGCATTTT.

This clonotype was seen a single time. The CDR3 sequence: CALLGKGNEQFF. The DNA of the CDR3 is TGTGCCCTATTAGGGAAAGGGAATGAGCAGTTCTTC. This chain uses TRBV7-8 with TRBJ2-1; D not certain. Germline V gives CDR1 SGHVS, CDR2 FQNEAQ. The CDR3 sequence is 12 residues long. Trimming cost V 11 bases and J 7 bases, with 15 bases left between them.

This chain connects TRBV6-5 to TRBJ2-3; 7 bases fit TRBD1. Looked up from germline, CDR1 is MNHEY and CDR2 is SVGAGI. With V trimmed by 5 bases and J by 2 bases, 7 bases remained unmatched. The CDR3 covers 15 residues. The CDR3 region is CASSPRQGTTDTQYF. In DNA, the CDR3 is TGTGCCAGCAGTCCCCGACAGGGCACCACAGATACGCAGTATTTT.

The J gene is TRBJ2-1, the V gene TRBV7-9; a possible D gene is TRBD2 (6 bases). The CDR3 length is 13 residues. Germline V gene sequence: CDR1 SEHNR, CDR2 FQNEAQ (reference sequence). Trimming cost V 1 base and J 7 bases, with 8 bases left between them. CDR3 region: CASSLGGENEQFF. The CDR3 region has the DNA TGTGCCAGCAGCTTAGGGGGGGAGAATGAGCAGTTCTTC.

The chain recombines TRBV19 with TRBJ1-1; no reliable D call. Germline CDR1 LNHDA, CDR2 SQIVND (reference sequence). This CDR3 is built from 13 residues. The V gene lost 3 bases and the J gene lost 1 base, with 6 bases spanning the gap. CDR3 in amino acids: CASSIGANTEAFF. In DNA, the CDR3 is TGTGCCAGTAGTATCGGAGCGAACACTGAAGCTTTCTTT.

The V gene is TRBV6-1, the J gene TRBJ2-2; D remains unclear. V lost 6 bases and J lost 1, with 12 bases in between. Germline CDR1 is MNHNS and CDR2 is SASEGT. The CDR3 has 15 residues. CDR3 in amino acids: CASSPTPQNTGELFF. As DNA, the CDR3 is TGTGCCAGCAGCCCGACCCCGCAGAACACCGGGGAGCTGTTTTTT.

The V and J genes are TRBV28 and TRBJ1-2; a possible D gene is TRBD1 (5 bases). The V gene lost 5 bases and the J gene lost 2 bases, with 18 bases spanning the gap. Germline V gene data show CDR1 as MDHEN and CDR2 as SYDVKM. This CDR3 has 16 amino acids. The CDR3 DNA sequence: TGTGCCAGCAGTACTATCCGGCGGACACGGAACTATGGCTACACCTTC. Residues: CASSTIRRTRNYGYTF.

In nucleotides, the CDR3 is TGTGCCAGCAGCCAATTCCTCGGACAGGGGGACGCCCGGCATGGCTACACCTTC. The encoded protein is CASSQFLGQGDARHGYTF. The genes are TRBV16 and TRBJ1-2, with TRBD1 identical over 10 bases. CDR3 length: 18 residues. CDR1 and CDR2 (germline): KGHSY, FQNENV. V lost 1 base to trimming and J lost 6 bases; unmatched junction nucleotides: 14.

The J gene is TRBJ2-1, the V gene TRBV27, with D uncertain. The V end lost 0 bases, the J end lost 6 bases, and 12 bases lay between the germline ends. Germline V gene lookup returns CDR1 MNHEY and CDR2 SMNVEV (reference sequence). The CDR3 sequence is 15 residues long. CDR3 sequence: CASSLSSSVGNEQFF. In DNA form, the CDR3 reads TGTGCCAGCAGTTTATCGTCCAGCGTGGGCAATGAGCAGTTCTTC.

The chain links TRBV27 to TRBJ2-7; 10 bases are shared with TRBD1. The V segment lost 3 bases and the J segment 3 bases; nucleotides outside the gene matches: 2. Germline V lookup: CDR1 MNHEY, CDR2 SMNVEV (reference sequence). The CDR3 has 14 amino acids. The CDR3 region has the DNA TGTGCCAGCAGTTTCGGACAGGGGGACTACGAGCAGTACTTC. It specifies CASSFGQGDYEQYF.

The rearrangement links TRBV19 to TRBJ2-3, with TRBD1 matching over 7 bases. CDR3 size: 15 residues. Per germline, CDR1 LNHDA and CDR2 SQIVND (reference sequence). V trimming: 5 bases; J trimming: 3 bases; junction bases outside the gene matches: 8. The CDR3, as DNA: TGTGCCAGTAGTGCCAGACAGGGCGGGACAGATACGCAGTATTTT. It yields the protein CASSARQGGTDTQYF.

The chain has TRBV11-3 and TRBJ2-2; D is perhaps TRBD1 (5 bases). CDR3 length: 13 amino acids. CDR1 SGHNT and CDR2 YENEEA come from the germline V gene. With 3 bases removed from V and 4 bases from J, the gap between germline ends came to 6 bases. The CDR3 nucleotides are TGTGCCAGCAGCTTGACAGCCACCGGGGAGCTGTTTTTT. It encodes CASSLTATGELFF.

This clonotype came up once. The chain employs TRBV3-1 and TRBJ2-1; D might be TRBD2 (5 bases). The CDR3 loop spans 13 amino acids. Germline V CDR1 and CDR2: LGHDT, YNNKEL (reference sequence). V lost 1 base and J 10 bases, leaving 11 bases between the germline ends. CDR3: CASSQGEGGEQFF. The CDR3 DNA is TGTGCCAGCAGCCAAGGAGAGGGCGGAGAGCAGTTCTTC.

This chain connects TRBV19 to TRBJ2-1; 7 bases fit TRBD2. Trimming at V came to 2 bases and at J to 4 bases, leaving 8 bases not matched to a gene. Germline values: CDR1 LNHDA, CDR2 SQIVND (reference sequence). The CDR3 consists of 16 residues. The CDR3 spells CASSIRAGEPYNEQFF. CDR3 DNA: TGTGCCAGTAGTATAAGGGCGGGGGAACCTTACAATGAGCAGTTCTTC.

For the CDR3, the DNA is TGTGCCAGCAGTTATCTTGGGGGGGCGCGCGAGCAGTACTTC. Protein sequence: CASSYLGGAREQYF. The chain joins TRBV27 to TRBJ2-7, with a weak D call TRBD2 (7 bases). Looked up from germline, CDR1 is MNHEY and CDR2 is SMNVEV (reference sequence). V lost 4 bases and J lost 6, with 16 bases in between. The CDR3 has 14 residues.

The chain joins TRBV28 to TRBJ2-7; D is uncertain. There are 13 residues in the CDR3. CDR1 is MDHEN and CDR2 is SYDVKM in the germline V gene. Trimming took off 8 bases at V and 7 bases at J, with 18 bases between the two ends. This chain's CDR3 is CASDQNTAGEQYF. The CDR3 region has the DNA TGTGCCAGCGACCAAAACACCGCCGGGGAGCAGTACTTC.

The V call is TRBV6-5, the J call TRBJ1-5, with D possibly being TRBD1 (6 bases). This CDR3 is 14 amino acids long. Per the germline V gene, CDR1 is MNHEY and CDR2 is SVGAGI. The V and J ends lost 5 bases and 3 bases respectively, with 11 bases between them. CDR3 protein: CASSPDSLNQPQHF. The CDR3 coding sequence is TGTGCCAGCAGTCCGGACAGTCTCAATCAGCCCCAGCATTTT.

The chain has TRBV27 and TRBJ2-4; 7 positions agree with TRBD1. Germline V gene data show CDR1 as MNHEY and CDR2 as SMNVEV (reference sequence). V lost 2 bases to trimming and J lost 0 bases; unmatched junction nucleotides: 4. This CDR3 comprises 16 residues. The CDR3 DNA is TGTGCCAGCAGTTTAGATCCAGGGGGAGCCAAAAACATTCAGTACTTC. It encodes CASSLDPGGAKNIQYF.

The chain employs TRBV20-1 and TRBJ2-1; a weak D match, TRBD1 (5 bases). The V gene lost 6 bases and the J gene lost 2 bases, with 8 bases spanning the gap. Germline V gives CDR1 DFQATT, CDR2 SNEGSKA (reference sequence). CDR3 size: 12 residues. This CDR3 is CSAQQAYNEQFF. Here the CDR3 DNA reads TGCAGTGCCCAACAGGCCTACAATGAGCAGTTCTTC.